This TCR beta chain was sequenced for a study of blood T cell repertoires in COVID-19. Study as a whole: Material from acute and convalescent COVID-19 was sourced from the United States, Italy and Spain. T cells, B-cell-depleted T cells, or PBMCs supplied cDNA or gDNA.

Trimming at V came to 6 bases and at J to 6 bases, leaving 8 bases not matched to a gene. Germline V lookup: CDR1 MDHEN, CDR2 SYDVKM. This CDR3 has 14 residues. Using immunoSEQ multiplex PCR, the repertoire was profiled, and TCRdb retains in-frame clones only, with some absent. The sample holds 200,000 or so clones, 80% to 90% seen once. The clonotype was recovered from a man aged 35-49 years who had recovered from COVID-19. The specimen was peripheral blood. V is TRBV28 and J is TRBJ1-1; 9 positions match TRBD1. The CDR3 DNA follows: TGTGCCAGCAGCCGTCGGACAGGGGACCCTGAAGCTTTCTTT. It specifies CASSRRTGDPEAFF. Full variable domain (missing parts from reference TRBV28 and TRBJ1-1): DVKVTQSSRYLVKRTGEKVFLECVQDMDHENMFWYRQDPGLGLRLIYFSYDVKMKEKGDIPEGYSVSREKKERFSLILESASTNQTSMYLCASSRRTGDPEAFFGQGTRLTVV.